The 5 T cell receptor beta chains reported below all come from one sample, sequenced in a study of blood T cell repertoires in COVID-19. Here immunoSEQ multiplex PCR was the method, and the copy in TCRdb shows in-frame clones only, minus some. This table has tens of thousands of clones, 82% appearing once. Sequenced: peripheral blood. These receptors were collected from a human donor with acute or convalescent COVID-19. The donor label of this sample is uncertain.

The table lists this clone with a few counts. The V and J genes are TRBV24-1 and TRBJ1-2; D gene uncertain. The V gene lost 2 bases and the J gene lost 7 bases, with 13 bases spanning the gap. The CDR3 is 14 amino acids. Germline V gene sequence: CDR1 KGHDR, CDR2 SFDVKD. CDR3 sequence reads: CATSDSTTSGGYTF. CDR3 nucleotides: TGTGCCACCAGTGATTCCACAACATCAGGTGGCTACACCTTC.

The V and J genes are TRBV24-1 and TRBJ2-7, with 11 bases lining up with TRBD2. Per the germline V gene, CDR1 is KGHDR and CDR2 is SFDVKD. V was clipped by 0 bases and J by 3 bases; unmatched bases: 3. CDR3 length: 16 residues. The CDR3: CATSDLGLAGVYEQYF. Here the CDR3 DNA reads TGTGCCACCAGTGATTTGGGACTAGCGGGCGTCTACGAGCAGTACTTC.

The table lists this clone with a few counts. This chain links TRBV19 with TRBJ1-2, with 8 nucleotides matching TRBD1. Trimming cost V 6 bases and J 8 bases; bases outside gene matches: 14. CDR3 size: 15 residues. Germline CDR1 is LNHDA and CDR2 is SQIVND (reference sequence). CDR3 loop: CASSPPGQGARGYTF. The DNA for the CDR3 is TGTGCCAGTAGCCCCCCAGGCCAGGGGGCGCGAGGCTACACCTTC.

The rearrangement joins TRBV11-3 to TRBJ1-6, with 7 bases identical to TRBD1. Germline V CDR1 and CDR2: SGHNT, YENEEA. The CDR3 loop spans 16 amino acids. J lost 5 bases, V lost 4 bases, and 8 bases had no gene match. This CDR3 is CASSSNPGQNNSPLHF. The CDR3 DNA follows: TGTGCCAGCAGCTCAAATCCGGGACAGAATAATTCACCCCTCCACTTT.

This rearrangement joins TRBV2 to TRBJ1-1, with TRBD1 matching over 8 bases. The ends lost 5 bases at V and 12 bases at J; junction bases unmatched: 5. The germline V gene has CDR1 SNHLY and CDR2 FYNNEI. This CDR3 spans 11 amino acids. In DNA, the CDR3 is TGTGCCAGCAGTCCAGGGGGCGAGTCTTTCTTT. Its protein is CASSPGGESFF.